This T cell receptor beta chain was retrieved from a study of cytomegalovirus exposure and HLA in healthy donors. TCRdb's copy holds only in-frame clones and misses some; the assay was immunoSEQ multiplex PCR. The sample lists roughly 86,000 clones; approximately 95% were seen once. CDR1 is WSHSY, CDR2 SAAADI, per germline. The germline V and J ends were trimmed by 2 bases and 4 bases, with 6 bases remaining between them. The CDR3 runs 13 residues. The genes are TRBV10-2 and TRBJ1-3; D remains unclear. The clonotype originates from a man aged 18 to 29 in good health and CMV-seropositive. Sequenced material: PBMCs. CDR3 in DNA: TGCGCCAGCAGTGAGGAACAGGGAAACACCATATATTTT. This sequence encodes CASSEEQGNTIYF.